The following is a TCR beta chain sequence with its context. Source study methods: From reference gene primer amplification, estimates of nucleated cell counts were derived. This table comes from immunoSEQ multiplex PCR, and its TCRdb copy is limited to in-frame clones, with some not included. Clone size and V and J calls were adopted from that table, with D and trimming inferred from the DNA. The sample includes over 300,000 clones, about 90% of them seen just once. Germline values: CDR1 SGDLS, CDR2 YYNGEE. V lost 2 bases and J 5 bases, leaving 13 bases between the germline ends. This CDR3 has 14 amino acids. This specimen comes from a study of blood T cell repertoires in COVID-19. Study-wide context: The study drew acute and convalescent COVID-19 samples from the United States, Italy and Spain.

The sequencing input was peripheral blood. The genes are TRBV9 and TRBJ1-1, with unresolved D. This TCR was sampled from a man aged 40-49 years with acute or convalescent COVID-19. The chain's CDR3 is CASSVGGRGTEAFF. DNA of the CDR3: TGTGCCAGCAGCGTCGGAGGAAGAGGGACTGAAGCTTTCTTT.